This T cell receptor (beta chain) was recovered during a study of cytomegalovirus exposure and HLA in healthy donors. Overall study findings and caveats: Cytomegalovirus status was reportedly diagnosed by the classifier with high specificity and sensitivity. The HLA-A and HLA-B alleles of most subjects were reportedly predicted accurately from TCR beta sequences. A later analysis reportedly found fewer N-insertions in an Asian-associated ancestry cluster than the approximately 700-donor mean.

PCR was performed using 60 Vbeta and 13 Jbeta primers. Only in-frame clones appear in the TCRdb table, and some are missing; sequencing was by immunoSEQ multiplex PCR. The data hold roughly 250,000 clones, with roughly two thirds observed a single time. The CDR3 loop spans 13 amino acids. The germline V gene has CDR1 SNHLY and CDR2 FYNNEI. V was cut by 9 bases and J by 0 bases, with 12 bases left in between. A remark on this clone: As yet, its antigen is unknown.

The donors (healthy individuals) were bone marrow donors. The sequence was collected from a female donor in good health and CMV-seronegative. The specimen sequenced was PBMCs. The genes are TRBV2 and TRBJ2-7; tentatively, D is TRBD2 (6 bases). CDR3 nucleotides: TGTGCCAGTAGACTAGGGAACTCCTACGAGCAGTACTTC. The encoded protein is CASRLGNSYEQYF.